The 26 T cell receptor beta chains below all came from one sample that was sequenced in a study of blood T cells in healthy people across ages. Together with a sample-barcoded 5' primer, a J-beta primer mix was included in a second PCR lasting roughly 6 to 12 cycles. MiXCR, run by TCRdb on the 5' RACE reads, gives a single entry per CDR3 protein. Of 1.4 million to 1.5 million distinct CDR3 sequences detected, roughly 40% appear once; the ten largest clones hold 7.9%. Sample: blood. The receptor set was obtained from a woman aged 18-29 years in good health.

This clonotype was recorded at least ten times. The DNA of the CDR3 is TGTGCCAGCTCCGAGACAGGAAGCTACGAGCAGTACTTC. Amino acids: CASSETGSYEQYF. V is TRBV18 and J is TRBJ2-7; D might be TRBD1 (6 bases). CDR3 length: 13 amino acids. CDR1 KGHSH and CDR2 LQKENI come from the germline V gene. Trimming cost V 6 bases and J 3 bases, with 12 bases left between them.

The V gene is TRBV6-6, the J gene TRBJ2-3, with no clear D. Trimming took off 2 bases at V and 3 bases at J, with 15 bases between the two ends. Germline V gene sequence: CDR1 MNHNY, CDR2 SVGAGI (reference sequence). The CDR3 totals 16 residues. CDR3 nucleotide sequence: TGTGCCAGCAGTTACGTGGAGTTCGCGGAAACAGATACGCAGTATTTT. Residues: CASSYVEFAETDTQYF.

The V call is TRBV20-1, the J call TRBJ2-3; 14 bases are a match to TRBD2. The V and J ends lost 3 bases and 0 bases, in that order; junction bases with no gene match: 11. Germline V gene data show CDR1 as DFQATT and CDR2 as SNEGSKA (reference sequence). This CDR3 contains 19 residues. Here the CDR3 DNA reads TGCAGTGCTAGCACCAGGGGGACTAGCGGGAGTGGAAGCACAGATACGCAGTATTTT. It codes for CSASTRGTSGSGSTDTQYF.

CDR3 amino acids: CASSLLLGTSHSYEQYF. CDR3 DNA: TGTGCCAGCAGTTTATTGTTGGGTACGAGTCACTCCTACGAGCAGTACTTC. The chain joins TRBV28 to TRBJ2-7; D is uncertain. Germline CDR1 and CDR2: MDHEN and SYDVKM. Trimming pared 1 base from V and 0 bases from J, leaving 16 bases between. The CDR3 contains 17 residues.

The table lists this clonotype with a few counts. The chain employs TRBV20-1 and TRBJ2-7; D not resolved. Germline CDR1 DFQATT, CDR2 SNEGSKA (reference sequence). The CDR3 is made up of 15 amino acids. V gave up 0 bases and J gave up 3 bases, with 15 bases separating them. This chain's CDR3 is CSARDNVIPFYEQYF. The CDR3 nucleotides are TGCAGTGCTAGAGATAACGTCATCCCCTTCTACGAGCAGTACTTC.

Written as DNA, the CDR3 is TGCGCCAGCAGCCAAAACTTAGCGGGGGGGTCTCCTACTAATGAGCAGTTCTTC. Protein product: CASSQNLAGGSPTNEQFF. The chain links TRBV4-1 to TRBJ2-1; 11 positions agree with TRBD2. V trimming: 2 bases; J trimming: 7 bases; junction bases outside the gene matches: 13. Germline CDR1 MGHRA, CDR2 YSYEKL. The CDR3 runs to 18 residues.

The chain links TRBV18 to TRBJ2-1; D gene unclear. The CDR3 loop spans 16 amino acids. Trimming shortened V by 1 base and J by 1 base, and 11 bases separated the two germline ends. The germline V gene has CDR1 KGHSH and CDR2 LQKENI. Written as DNA, the CDR3 is TGTGCCAGCTCACCACTGAGCCAGATTTCCTACAATGAGCAGTTCTTC. It specifies CASSPLSQISYNEQFF. The complete variable domain, with remaining parts taken from reference TRBV18 and TRBJ2-1, reads NAGVMQNPRHLVRRRGQEARLRCSPMKGHSHVYWYRQLPEEGLKFMVYLQKENIIDESGMPKERFSAEFPKEGPSILRIQQVVRGDSAAYFCASSPLSQISYNEQFFGPGTRLTVL.

This rearrangement joins TRBV10-3 to TRBJ2-3, with TRBD2 as a possible D gene (6 bases). This CDR3 region has 15 residues. V shed 6 bases and J shed 1 base, with 14 bases lying between them. CDR1 is ENHRY, CDR2 SYGVKD, per germline. CDR3 amino acids: CAISLNSGRTDTQYF. Here the CDR3 DNA reads TGTGCCATCAGCCTCAATAGCGGTCGCACAGATACGCAGTATTTT.

This clonotype was detected only once. V and J are TRBV9 and TRBJ2-3; weak D call: TRBD2 (5 bases). Between the trimmed V and J ends, which lost 9 bases and 5 bases, there was a span of 19 bases. This CDR3 comprises 14 residues. Germline V lookup: CDR1 SGDLS, CDR2 YYNGEE. The CDR3 sequence is CATKPEGLGDTQYF. CDR3 sequence (DNA): TGTGCCACCAAACCCGAGGGCCTGGGAGATACGCAGTATTTT. The whole variable domain, filled in from reference TRBV9 and TRBJ2-3, reads DSGVTQTPKHLITATGQRVTLRCSPRSGDLSVYWYQQSLDQGLQFLIQYYNGEERAKGNILERFSAQQFPDLHSELNLSSLELGDSALYFCATKPEGLGDTQYFGPGTRLTVL.

The sample holds a few counts of this clonotype. CDR3 region: CASSPSTSGRVYEQYF. The CDR3 DNA reads TGTGCCAGCAGTCCCTCGACTAGCGGGAGGGTCTACGAGCAGTACTTC. The chain has TRBV12-3 or TRBV12-4 and TRBJ2-7, with 14 bases identical to TRBD2. Losses at the gene ends were 5 bases for V and 3 bases for J; bases not matched to a gene: 6. CDR3 length equals 16 residues.

This chain links TRBV10-1 with TRBJ2-1; D may match TRBD1 or TRBD2 (5 bases each). Between the trimmed V and J ends, which lost 2 bases and 0 bases, there was a span of 20 bases. This CDR3 is built from 19 residues. Per the germline V gene, CDR1 is WNHNN and CDR2 is SYGVQD (reference sequence). CDR3 sequence reads: CASSEPSPRDRSSYNEQFF. The CDR3 nucleotides are TGCGCCAGCAGTGAGCCTTCCCCCCGGGACCGGAGCTCCTACAATGAGCAGTTCTTC.

This chain joins TRBV12-3 or TRBV12-4 and TRBJ2-1; no definite D call. The end of the DNA is better explained by TRBJ2-7, so the J call may be wrong. This CDR3 is 13 amino acids long. This CDR3 reads CASSPAERNEQYF. The CDR3 DNA is TGTGCCAGCAGTCCCGCAGAGAGGAACGAGCAGTACTTC.

This chain uses TRBV7-9 with TRBJ2-5, with D perhaps given as TRBD1 or TRBD2 (5 bases each). Trimming pared 5 bases from V and 11 bases from J, leaving 15 bases between. CDR1 SEHNR and CDR2 FQNEAQ come from the germline V gene (reference sequence). The CDR3 length is 12 residues. In DNA form, the CDR3 reads TGTGCCAGCAGCCGGGGCATGAATGAGCAGTACTTC. This translates into CASSRGMNEQYF.

The chain recombines TRBV5-1 with TRBJ2-5; TRBD1 agrees at 8 bases. The closer fit of TRBJ2-7 to the DNA end suggests the J call may be wrong. This CDR3 comprises 16 residues. Germline V CDR1 and CDR2: SGHRS, YFSETQ. CDR3 sequence (DNA): TGCGCCAGCAGCTTTTCCCGTAGGACAGGGCCATACGAGCAGTACTTC. Protein sequence: CASSFSRRTGPYEQYF.

V gene TRBV30 combines with J gene TRBJ1-1; D is unclear. Germline V gene sequence: CDR1 GTSNPN, CDR2 SVGIG (reference sequence). The CDR3 contains 14 residues. The V end was cut by 0 bases, the J end by 4 bases, with 12 bases between. CDR3 coding DNA: TGTGCCTGGAGTGTAAACAGTCCCATCACTGAAGCTTTCTTT. It translates to CAWSVNSPITEAFF.

V gene TRBV21-1 combines with J gene TRBJ2-5. TRBV21-1 is termed a pseudogene. The CDR3 is 10 residues long. In DNA form, the CDR3 reads TGTGCCAGCAGATGGACGGTTCAGTACTTC. It is translated as CASRWTVQYF.

This clonotype was seen more than once but under ten times. The V gene is TRBV5-1, the J gene TRBJ1-2; D remains ambiguous. This CDR3 is 15 amino acids long. Per germline, CDR1 SGHRS and CDR2 YFSETQ. V lost 0 bases and J lost 4, with 13 bases in between. CDR3 nucleotides: TGCGCCAGCAGCTTGGTACAGTCAGGAGGCTATGGCTACACCTTC. Encoded protein: CASSLVQSGGYGYTF.

This sequence joins TRBV10-2 and TRBJ2-4, with 8 positions matching TRBD2. The J call may be in error: the DNA end matches TRBJ2-5 better. Germline V lookup: CDR1 WSHSY, CDR2 SAAADI. This CDR3 is built from 15 residues. The CDR3 loop reads CASSESKSGRETQYF. The DNA of the CDR3 is TGCGCCAGCAGTGAGTCGAAAAGCGGGAGAGAGACCCAGTACTTC.

With regard to this clonotype: Relative to the germline gene, one junction end is altered; a read error may explain this. The chain uses TRBV7-7 and TRBJ2-7; unclear D gene. CDR1 and CDR2 (germline): SSHAT, FNYEAQ (reference sequence). The CDR3 runs 14 residues. The CDR3: CASSISVGSDEQYF. CDR3 coding DNA: TGTGCCAGCAGCATATCTGTCGGCTCCGACGAGCAGTACTTC.

This clonotype has a handful of counts. The chain couples TRBV6-1 to TRBJ2-1; TRBD2 matches 7 bases. Per the germline V gene, CDR1 is MNHNS and CDR2 is SASEGT. The trim removed 7 bases at V and 4 bases at J, leaving 10 bases unmatched. The CDR3 runs 15 residues. The DNA of the CDR3 is TGTGCCAGCACCCGAGGCTCTAGCGGATACAATGAGCAGTTCTTC. This sequence encodes CASTRGSSGYNEQFF.

This clonotype was observed a few times. The chain is built from TRBV12-3 or TRBV12-4 and TRBJ2-5, with a weak D call TRBD2 (6 bases). The length of the CDR3 is 14 residues. Trimming removed 5 bases at V and 2 bases at J, with 12 bases between. The CDR3: CASSRSGTQETQYF. CDR3 nucleotides: TGTGCCAGCAGTCGATCCGGGACTCAAGAGACCCAGTACTTC.

The chain combines TRBV9 with TRBJ2-1, with D perhaps assigned TRBD1 or TRBD2 (5 bases each). The V end was cut by 4 bases, the J end by 8 bases, with 22 bases between. Germline CDR1 is SGDLS and CDR2 is YYNGEE. The CDR3 is made up of 16 amino acids. The CDR3 DNA sequence: TGTGCCAGCAGCCCTCATGGGGGTCCCGATCGCGATGAGCAGTTCTTC. This sequence encodes CASSPHGGPDRDEQFF.

V is TRBV25-1 and J is TRBJ1-1, with D maybe TRBD1 (5 bases). CDR1 and CDR2 (germline): MGHDK, SYGVNS. The CDR3 is made up of 17 amino acids. Trimming took off 0 bases at V and 7 bases at J, with 21 bases between the two ends. CDR3 loop: CASSEYFGGDGTVEAFF. As DNA, the CDR3 is TGTGCCAGCAGTGAATATTTTGGGGGGGACGGTACGGTTGAAGCTTTCTTT.

V gene TRBV20-1 combines with J gene TRBJ1-2, with D tentatively TRBD1 (5 bases). This CDR3 has 13 residues. Trimming removed 3 bases at V and 4 bases at J, with 12 bases between. Germline loops: CDR1 DFQATT, CDR2 SNEGSKA (reference sequence). CDR3 amino acids: CSARGPTGYGYTF. For the CDR3, the DNA is TGCAGTGCTAGGGGACCCACAGGCTATGGCTACACCTTC.

The chain uses TRBV21-1 and TRBJ2-1; the table's D call of TRBD2 was not tested on the DNA. TRBV21-1 is marked as a pseudogene. The CDR3 consists of 18 residues. CDR3 DNA: TGTGCCAGCAGCAAAGAAGGTTTCGGCGGGAGCAAAGACAATGAGCAGTTCTTC. It translates to CASSKEGFGGSKDNEQFF.

The V gene is TRBV5-5, the J gene TRBJ2-3; 9 bases are a match to TRBD2. CDR1 and CDR2 from the germline V gene are SGHKS and YYEKEE (reference sequence). The CDR3 has 16 residues. The V segment lost 1 base and the J segment 1 base; nucleotides outside the gene matches: 4. The CDR3 nucleotides are TGTGCCAGCAGCTTGTTAGCGGGAGAGGGCACAGATACGCAGTATTTT. Translated: CASSLLAGEGTDTQYF.